Each of the 12 T cell receptor beta chains below was sequenced from the same sample in a study of CD8+ T cells in alopecia areata. Sequencing used cDNA as its template, made by extracting RNA and reverse transcribing it. Libraries were prepared by immunoSEQ multiplex PCR; TCRdb keeps only in-frame clonotypes and omits some of them. Here the sample spans almost 250,000 clones, around two thirds being singletons. The sample here was CD4+ T cells sorted from blood, taken at week 0. Receptor source: a human donor with alopecia areata.

This rearrangement joins TRBV29-1 to TRBJ1-2; D possibly corresponds to TRBD1 (6 bases). V was pared by 0 bases and J by 7 bases, with 15 bases between. This CDR3 contains 14 residues. Germline V gene sequence: CDR1 SQVTM, CDR2 ANQGSEA. The CDR3 protein is CSVEDPGRTVGYTF. The CDR3 nucleotides read TGCAGCGTTGAAGATCCTGGCCGGACAGTTGGCTACACCTTC.

The chain carries TRBV9 and TRBJ2-3; D remains ambiguous. Per germline, CDR1 SGDLS and CDR2 YYNGEE. Trimming pared 2 bases from V and 0 bases from J, leaving 7 bases between. This CDR3 has 14 residues. The DNA of the CDR3 is TGTGCCAGCAGCGTCCTGTTAAGCACAGATACGCAGTATTTT. It is translated as CASSVLLSTDTQYF.

The gene calls are TRBV7-2 and TRBJ2-1, with 10 bases that match TRBD2. The CDR3 sequence is 17 residues long. CDR1 and CDR2 from the germline V gene are SGHTA and FQGNSA. J was trimmed by 7 bases and V by 1 base; bases with no gene match: 10. CDR3 sequence: CASSLVSSGGAWNEQFF. The CDR3 region has the DNA TGTGCCAGCAGCTTAGTTTCCAGCGGGGGGGCCTGGAATGAGCAGTTCTTC.

This clone occurred a few times. V is TRBV9 and J is TRBJ2-3; 9 bases are shared with TRBD2. CDR3 length: 16 amino acids. Per the germline V gene, CDR1 is SGDLS and CDR2 is YYNGEE. Trimming at V came to 3 bases and at J to 4 bases, leaving 9 bases not matched to a gene. The CDR3 DNA is TGTGCCAGCAGCGCACTGGGGGCTAGCGGGGCAGATACGCAGTATTTT. Protein sequence: CASSALGASGADTQYF.

V usage is TRBV7-8 and J usage is TRBJ2-1; 13 bases fit TRBD2. CDR3 length: 18 amino acids. Germline values: CDR1 SGHVS, CDR2 FQNEAQ. V lost 8 bases, J lost 0 bases, and 10 bases stayed unmatched. The CDR3 DNA is TGTGCCAGCCCCAAACTAGCGGGGGGGCCTAGCTCCTACAATGAGCAGTTCTTC. The encoded protein is CASPKLAGGPSSYNEQFF.

In its sample, this clone was seen a few times. The CDR3 here is CSVSRGGGQPQHF. The CDR3 DNA follows: TGCAGCGTGTCCCGGGGTGGAGGTCAGCCCCAGCATTTT. The chain uses TRBV29-1 and TRBJ1-5; D is unresolved. V gave up 6 bases and J gave up 6 bases, with 15 bases separating them. This CDR3 contains 13 residues. Per the germline V gene, CDR1 is SQVTM and CDR2 is ANQGSEA.

The V call is TRBV29-1, the J call TRBJ1-2; maybe TRBD1 (5 bases). Germline assignment: CDR1 SQVTM and CDR2 ANQGSEA. Trimming removed 4 bases from V and 4 bases from J, with 10 bases in between. There are 12 residues in the CDR3. This chain's CDR3 is CSVGGASYGYTF. DNA of the CDR3: TGCAGCGTTGGGGGCGCATCCTATGGCTACACCTTC.

The genes are TRBV13 and TRBJ1-2; D is perhaps TRBD1 (5 bases). The germline gives CDR1 PRHDT, CDR2 FYEKMQ (reference sequence). This CDR3 spans 12 amino acids. The V end lost 2 bases, the J end lost 4 bases, and 5 bases lay between the germline ends. The CDR3 here is CASSLQGYGYTF. The DNA for the CDR3 is TGTGCCAGCAGCTTACAGGGCTATGGCTACACCTTC.

This clone was seen more than once but under ten times. The same CDR3 can be traced to other DNA sequences in this sample. The chain links TRBV7-2 to TRBJ2-7, with 8 positions matching TRBD1. The CDR3 loop spans 14 amino acids. CDR1 SGHTA and CDR2 FQGNSA come from the germline V gene. The V segment lost 5 bases and the J segment 0 bases; nucleotides outside the gene matches: 3. In DNA form, the CDR3 reads TGTGCCAGCAGCCCTCAGGGGGCCTCCTACGAGCAGTACTTC. Translated, it gives CASSPQGASYEQYF.

The rearrangement joins TRBV6-5 to TRBJ2-1, with D maybe TRBD1 (6 bases). The CDR3 extends over 13 amino acids. The ends were cut back, 4 bases at V and 3 bases at J, with 7 bases in the middle. CDR1 and CDR2 (germline): MNHEY, SVGAGI. Written as DNA, the CDR3 is TGTGCCAGCAGTTTGGACAGCTACAATGAGCAGTTCTTC. Translating it yields CASSLDSYNEQFF.

This chain joins TRBV9 and TRBJ1-6; D ambiguous. The CDR3 length is 14 residues. V was trimmed by 0 bases and J by 4 bases, leaving 5 bases between them. Per germline, CDR1 SGDLS and CDR2 YYNGEE. CDR3 residues: CASSVETYNSPLHF. Here the CDR3 DNA reads TGTGCCAGCAGCGTAGAGACTTATAATTCACCCCTCCACTTT.

Only one count was recorded for this clone. Other nucleotide sequences from this sample produce the same CDR3. The J gene is TRBJ2-5, the V gene TRBV29-1; no clear D. Germline-derived CDR1 and CDR2 are SQVTM and ANQGSEA. V was clipped by 6 bases and J by 5 bases, with 7 bases between them. CDR3 length equals 10 residues. In DNA, the CDR3 is TGCAGCGTAGCTAGGGAGACCCAGTACTTC. Its translation: CSVARETQYF.